The 27 T cell receptor beta chains below come from one sample, sequenced in a study of cytomegalovirus exposure and HLA in healthy donors. Both 60 Vbeta primers and 13 Jbeta primers went into the PCR. Assay: immunoSEQ multiplex PCR; the TCRdb copy retains only in-frame clones and omits some. This sample has under 150,000 clones; around 82% occur once, and the top ten carry approximately 5.6%. Specimen: PBMCs. These receptor sequences come from a woman aged 40 to 50 in good health and CMV-seropositive.

V usage is TRBV7-9 and J usage is TRBJ2-7, with 14 bases lining up with TRBD2. V trimming: 5 bases; J trimming: 4 bases; junction bases outside the gene matches: 4. The CDR3 totals 15 residues. Per germline, CDR1 SEHNR and CDR2 FQNEAQ (reference sequence). This CDR3 is CASSAGTSGGYEQYF. CDR3 DNA: TGTGCCAGCAGCGCCGGGACTAGCGGGGGTTACGAGCAGTACTTC.

This chain joins TRBV27 and TRBJ1-1, with D maybe TRBD1 (6 bases). Trimming took 0 bases from V and 1 from J, leaving 15 bases between them. Germline V lookup: CDR1 MNHEY, CDR2 SMNVEV (reference sequence). The CDR3 is made up of 17 amino acids. In nucleotides, the CDR3 is TGTGCCAGCAGTTTATCGGGGATGGGGGGGCGGAACACTGAAGCTTTCTTT. Translating it yields CASSLSGMGGRNTEAFF.

The genes are TRBV6-6 and TRBJ2-3; 9 bases align to TRBD1. The trim removed 7 bases at V and 2 bases at J, leaving 1 base unmatched. Germline V lookup: CDR1 MNHNY, CDR2 SVGAGI (reference sequence). The CDR3 has 13 amino acids. CDR3 nucleotide sequence: TGTGCCAGCAACAGGGGGCACACAGATACGCAGTATTTT. It specifies CASNRGHTDTQYF.

The chain carries TRBV5-6 and TRBJ2-2; D is possibly TRBD1 (7 bases). The V end was cut by 4 bases, the J end by 2 bases, with 12 bases between. Germline lookup yields CDR1 SGHDT and CDR2 YYEEEE. The CDR3 covers 15 residues. The CDR3: CASSQGGFNTGELFF. The CDR3 DNA is TGTGCCAGCAGCCAGGGGGGTTTCAACACCGGGGAGCTGTTTTTT.

The rearrangement links TRBV6-5 to TRBJ2-1; D gene ambiguous. The CDR3 is 16 residues long. Trimming cost V 2 bases and J 4 bases, with 15 bases left between them. Germline V gives CDR1 MNHEY, CDR2 SVGAGI. In nucleotides, the CDR3 is TGTGCCAGCAGTTACGATGCCCAGGTTCTTTACAATGAGCAGTTCTTC. Its protein is CASSYDAQVLYNEQFF.

This clone has more than one count but fewer than ten. This chain connects TRBV4-1 to TRBJ2-7; 9 bases align to TRBD2. Germline CDR1 and CDR2: MGHRA and YSYEKL. Trimming cost V 2 bases and J 2 bases; bases outside gene matches: 4. The CDR3 is 15 residues long. CDR3 coding DNA: TGCGCCAGCAGCCAACGACTAGCGGATACCTACGAGCAGTACTTC. This codes for CASSQRLADTYEQYF.

CDR3 region: CASSRDSVGTDTQYF. The CDR3 DNA follows: TGTGCCAGCAGCCGGGACTCCGTGGGGACAGATACGCAGTATTTT. The V and J genes are TRBV11-3 and TRBJ2-3; a weak D match, TRBD2 (6 bases). Germline values: CDR1 SGHNT, CDR2 YENEEA. Deletions cut 5 bases from V and 3 bases from J, with 15 bases between. CDR3 length equals 15 residues.

The chain links TRBV5-1 to TRBJ1-2; 8 bases agree with TRBD1. Germline-derived CDR1 and CDR2 are SGHRS and YFSETQ. V gave up 4 bases and J gave up 7 bases; unmatched junction bases: 9. CDR3 length: 14 amino acids. The CDR3 reads CASSLAQGAGGYTF. The CDR3 region has the DNA TGCGCCAGCAGCCTCGCCCAGGGGGCAGGTGGCTACACCTTC.

DNA for the CDR3: TGCGCCAGCAGCTTGGGGAGGGTGCAGTACTTC. It encodes CASSLGRVQYF. The V gene is TRBV5-1, the J gene TRBJ2-7; TRBD2 might be the D (6 bases). Trimming cost V 0 bases and J 9 bases, with 7 bases left between them. The CDR3 sequence is 11 residues long. In germline, CDR1 is SGHRS, CDR2 YFSETQ. Full variable domain (remainder filled in from reference TRBV5-1 and TRBJ2-7): KAGVTQTPRYLIKTRGQQVTLSCSPISGHRSVSWYQQTPGQGLQFLFEYFSETQRNKGNFPGRFSGRQFSNSRSEMNVSTLELGDSALYLCASSLGRVQYFGPGTRLTVT.

The V gene is TRBV15, the J gene TRBJ2-1, with D perhaps matching TRBD1 (5 bases). CDR3 length: 14 residues. Germline V gene sequence: CDR1 LNHNV, CDR2 YYDKDF (reference sequence). The V end lost 3 bases, the J end lost 6 bases, and 12 bases lay between the germline ends. Written as DNA, the CDR3 is TGTGCCACCAGCAGGGACCTTACAGGCAATGAGCAGTTCTTC. Its protein product is CATSRDLTGNEQFF.

This clone was counted a few times. The sample contains more than one DNA sequence encoding this CDR3. The chain links TRBV11-2 to TRBJ1-1; no firm D call. V gave up 2 bases and J gave up 1 base, with 5 bases separating them. The CDR3 runs to 13 residues. Looked up from germline, CDR1 is SGHAT and CDR2 is FQNNGV. The CDR3 coding sequence is TGTGCCAGCAGCTTAACAGAGAACACTGAAGCTTTCTTT. Translation: CASSLTENTEAFF.

This rearrangement joins TRBV28 to TRBJ2-7; 8 bases are a match to TRBD2. The CDR3 is 13 amino acids. J lost 7 bases, V lost 11 bases, and 13 bases had no gene match. Germline-derived CDR1 and CDR2 are MDHEN and SYDVKM. The CDR3 spells CASQVVSGGEQYF. CDR3 sequence (DNA): TGTGCCTCCCAGGTTGTTTCGGGGGGGGAGCAGTACTTC. The full variable domain, in which reference TRBV28 and TRBJ2-7 provide the parts outside the CDR3, is DVKVTQSSRYLVKRTGEKVFLECVQDMDHENMFWYRQDPGLGLRLIYFSYDVKMKEKGDIPEGYSVSREKKERFSLILESASTNQTSMYLCASQVVSGGEQYFGPGTRLTVT.

This clone occurred a few times. The rearrangement joins TRBV6-6 to TRBJ1-1; D not resolved. The ends were cut back, 2 bases at V and 4 bases at J, with 8 bases in the middle. Germline assignment: CDR1 MNHNY and CDR2 SVGAGI (reference sequence). The CDR3 runs 13 residues. CDR3 sequence: CASSYTRVTEAFF. The DNA of the CDR3 is TGTGCCAGCAGTTACACCCGGGTCACTGAAGCTTTCTTT.

The chain has TRBV19 and TRBJ1-5, with TRBD1 matching over 8 bases. Germline assignment: CDR1 LNHDA and CDR2 SQIVND (reference sequence). The CDR3 spans 13 residues. Trimming cost V 7 bases and J 7 bases; bases outside gene matches: 6. CDR3 bases: TGTGCCAGTACGGACAGGGATGGACAGCCCCAGCATTTT. It is translated as CASTDRDGQPQHF.

The sample holds a few counts of this clone. The chain joins TRBV6-1 to TRBJ2-7, with 9 bases lining up with TRBD1. The V and J ends lost 5 bases and 6 bases, in that order; junction bases with no gene match: 11. Germline V lookup: CDR1 MNHNS, CDR2 SASEGT. This CDR3 has 15 residues. CDR3 sequence: CASSTEQGAGAEQYF. CDR3 coding DNA: TGTGCCAGCAGTACTGAACAGGGGGCGGGGGCCGAGCAGTACTTC.

This clone is a singleton in its sample. The V call is TRBV27, the J call TRBJ2-7; 7 bases agree with TRBD1. The CDR3 sequence is 14 residues long. The J segment lost 4 bases and the V segment lost 8 bases, leaving 11 bases of the junction unmatched. Per the germline V gene, CDR1 is MNHEY and CDR2 is SMNVEV (reference sequence). The CDR3 bases are TGTGCCAGCTCCCCCGCGACAGGGCCATACGAGCAGTACTTC. Protein product: CASSPATGPYEQYF.

Comments on this clone: The same CDR3 also results from other DNA sequences found in this sample. The V call is TRBV27, the J call TRBJ2-7; 9 bases agree with TRBD2. The length of the CDR3 is 17 residues. The V gene end was trimmed by 9 bases and the J gene end by 2 bases; junction bases not matched to a gene: 17. Germline lookup yields CDR1 MNHEY and CDR2 SMNVEV (reference sequence). CDR3 DNA sequence: TGTGCCAGTAGCCCGAGTTTTAGGACTAGCGATACCTACGAGCAGTACTTC. Amino acids: CASSPSFRTSDTYEQYF.

This clone was counted between two and nine times. This chain connects TRBV29-1 to TRBJ2-1; 7 nucleotides line up with TRBD2. Germline lookup yields CDR1 SQVTM and CDR2 ANQGSEA. V dropped 3 bases and J dropped 11; count of bases not matched to a gene: 16. The CDR3 is made up of 15 amino acids. The CDR3 is CSVEAGTTQSIKQFF. The CDR3 DNA reads TGCAGCGTTGAGGCGGGGACTACCCAGAGCATTAAGCAGTTCTTC.

For the CDR3, the DNA is TGTGCCAGCTCCCCCGGGACACAAAACTACGAGCAGTACTTC. Its protein product is CASSPGTQNYEQYF. The V gene is TRBV18, the J gene TRBJ2-7, with a possible D match to TRBD1 (6 bases). The CDR3 is 14 amino acids. V lost 6 bases and J 3 bases, leaving 15 bases between the germline ends. Germline V lookup: CDR1 KGHSH, CDR2 LQKENI. The full variable domain, in which reference TRBV18 and TRBJ2-7 provide the parts outside the CDR3, is NAGVMQNPRHLVRRRGQEARLRCSPMKGHSHVYWYRQLPEEGLKFMVYLQKENIIDESGMPKERFSAEFPKEGPSILRIQQVVRGDSAAYFCASSPGTQNYEQYFGPGTRLTVT.

V gene TRBV18 combines with J gene TRBJ2-7; 14 bases align to TRBD2. Germline trimming cut 4 bases from V and 6 bases from J; bases unmatched to any gene: 8. Germline V gene data show CDR1 as KGHSH and CDR2 as LQKENI. The CDR3 length is 16 residues. The CDR3 DNA reads TGTGCCAGCTCACAGGGACTAGCGGGAGCATCATTCGAGCAGTACTTC. It yields the protein CASSQGLAGASFEQYF.

This sequence joins TRBV10-3 and TRBJ1-2, with a possible D match to TRBD1 (6 bases). V gave up 0 bases and J gave up 2 bases, with 10 bases separating them. CDR1 is ENHRY and CDR2 is SYGVKD in the germline V gene. The CDR3 extends over 15 amino acids. For the CDR3, the DNA is TGTGCCATCAGTGAGTCGGCAGGGGCGAACTATGGCTACACCTTC. It is translated as CAISESAGANYGYTF.

The genes are TRBV7-8 and TRBJ2-7; 8 bases align to TRBD1. CDR3 length: 17 residues. CDR1 is SGHVS and CDR2 is FQNEAQ in the germline V gene. J gave up 6 bases and V 1 base, and 14 bases lay outside the gene matches. The CDR3 coding sequence is TGTGCCAGCAGCTTAGGGGCAGGGGGCGCGTTAGTCTTCGAGCAGTACTTC. Residues: CASSLGAGGALVFEQYF.

The J gene is TRBJ2-5, the V gene TRBV5-4, with a tentative D call TRBD2 (6 bases). The DNA end favors TRBJ2-7, so the J call may be wrong. CDR3 length: 14 amino acids. CDR1 and CDR2 (germline): SGHNT, YYREEE (reference sequence). The CDR3 region is CASSTAGLSYEQYF. The CDR3 nucleotides are TGTGCCAGCAGCACAGCGGGCCTCTCCTACGAGCAGTACTTC.

This chain uses TRBV9 with TRBJ2-5; no reliable D call. V was trimmed by 0 bases and J by 3 bases, leaving 9 bases between them. Germline-derived CDR1 and CDR2 are SGDLS and YYNGEE. The CDR3 is 14 residues long. For the CDR3, the DNA is TGTGCCAGCAGCGTAGCCCTTAATGAAGAGACCCAGTACTTC. Amino acid sequence: CASSVALNEETQYF.

This clone was counted between two and nine times. The V call is TRBV2, the J call TRBJ1-5; no clear D. CDR3 size: 13 residues. Trimming removed 7 bases from V and 3 bases from J, with 10 bases in between. The germline V gene encodes CDR1 SNHLY and CDR2 FYNNEI. The CDR3 loop reads CASMRGLNQPQHF. The DNA for the CDR3 is TGTGCCAGCATGCGGGGTCTCAATCAGCCCCAGCATTTT.

The chain carries TRBV6-5 and TRBJ2-6; D not resolved. This CDR3 is built from 14 residues. In germline, CDR1 is MNHEY, CDR2 SVGAGI. With 2 bases removed from V and 2 bases from J, the gap between germline ends came to 4 bases. The CDR3 spells CASSYAAGANVLTF. The CDR3 nucleotides read TGTGCCAGCAGTTACGCAGCTGGGGCCAACGTCCTGACTTTC.

This chain joins TRBV4-2 and TRBJ2-7; D unresolved. CDR3 length: 12 amino acids. Trimming shortened V by 1 base and J by 3 bases, and 4 bases separated the two germline ends. Germline CDR1 and CDR2: LGHNA and YNFKEQ. CDR3 region: CASSQGSYEQYF. The CDR3 nucleotides are TGTGCCAGCAGCCAAGGGAGCTACGAGCAGTACTTC.